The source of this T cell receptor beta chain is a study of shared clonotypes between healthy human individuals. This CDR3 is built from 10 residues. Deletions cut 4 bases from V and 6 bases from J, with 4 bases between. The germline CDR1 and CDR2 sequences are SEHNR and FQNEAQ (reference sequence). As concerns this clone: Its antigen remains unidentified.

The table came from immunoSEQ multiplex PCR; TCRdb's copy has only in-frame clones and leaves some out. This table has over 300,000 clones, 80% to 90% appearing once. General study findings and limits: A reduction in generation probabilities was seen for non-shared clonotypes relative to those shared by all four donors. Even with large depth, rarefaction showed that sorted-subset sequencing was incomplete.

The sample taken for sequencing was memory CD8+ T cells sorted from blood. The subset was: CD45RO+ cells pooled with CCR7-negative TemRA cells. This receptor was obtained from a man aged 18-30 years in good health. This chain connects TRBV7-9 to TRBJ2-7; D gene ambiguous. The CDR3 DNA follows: TGTGCCAGCAGCTCGGGCGAGCAGTACTTC. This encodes CASSSGEQYF.